Presented here are 32 T cell receptor beta chains from one specimen sequenced in a study of blood T cell repertoires in COVID-19. Sequenced by immunoSEQ multiplex PCR; TCRdb stores in-frame clones only, minus some. The table records 74,000 or so clones, roughly nine tenths of them present only once. The sample consisted of peripheral blood. The source of these receptors is a man aged 50 to 59 with acute or convalescent COVID-19.

The chain combines TRBV5-6 with TRBJ2-7; TRBD2 is a possible D gene (5 bases). The CDR3 length is 13 residues. Germline lookup yields CDR1 SGHDT and CDR2 YYEEEE. V shed 6 bases and J shed 1 base, with 11 bases lying between them. CDR3 sequence reads: CASKVGSSYEQYF. Here the CDR3 DNA reads TGTGCCAGCAAAGTAGGGAGTTCCTACGAGCAGTACTTC.

The genes are TRBV27 and TRBJ1-2, with 7 positions matching TRBD1. J was trimmed by 6 bases and V by 3 bases; bases with no gene match: 13. Looked up from germline, CDR1 is MNHEY and CDR2 is SMNVEV (reference sequence). The CDR3 spans 16 residues. Written as DNA, the CDR3 is TGTGCCAGCAGTTTGCAATATAGCACAGGGGTGAATGGCTACACCTTC. Translated, it gives CASSLQYSTGVNGYTF.

The chain carries TRBV5-1 and TRBJ2-2, with 7 bases lining up with TRBD1. V lost 3 bases, J lost 4 bases, and 12 bases stayed unmatched. Germline V gene sequence: CDR1 SGHRS, CDR2 YFSETQ. The length of the CDR3 is 17 residues. This chain's CDR3 is CASSYYSRQGPTGELFF. The CDR3, as DNA: TGCGCCAGCAGCTACTACTCGCGACAGGGCCCCACCGGGGAGCTGTTTTTT.

This chain uses TRBV5-6 with TRBJ1-3; tentatively, D is TRBD1 (5 bases). The CDR3 covers 15 residues. Germline V gives CDR1 SGHDT, CDR2 YYEEEE. Trimming pared 5 bases from V and 1 base from J, leaving 13 bases between. The CDR3 nucleotides are TGTGCCAGCAGGGGACTAGGGGAATCTGGAAACACCATATATTTT. It translates to CASRGLGESGNTIYF.

The chain couples TRBV11-3 to TRBJ2-5, with a possible D match to TRBD1 (5 bases). Trimming left V 10 bases short and J 2 bases short, with 8 bases between. The CDR3 is 11 amino acids. Germline V gives CDR1 SGHNT, CDR2 YENEEA. CDR3 DNA sequence: TGTGCCAACCGACAGCAAGAGACCCAGTACTTC. Translating it yields CANRQQETQYF.

This clone came up once. CDR3 sequence: CASSVSGTSRFNEQFF. In nucleotides, the CDR3 is TGTGCCAGCAGCGTAAGTGGGACTAGCCGCTTCAATGAGCAGTTCTTC. V and J are TRBV9 and TRBJ2-1; 9 bases align to TRBD2. Germline V lookup: CDR1 SGDLS, CDR2 YYNGEE. The CDR3 has 16 amino acids. V lost 1 base to trimming and J lost 6 bases; unmatched junction nucleotides: 8.

The chain couples TRBV30 to TRBJ1-6; no definite D call. V gave up 4 bases and J gave up 7 bases, with 17 bases separating them. CDR1 is GTSNPN and CDR2 is SVGIG in the germline V gene (reference sequence). This CDR3 contains 15 residues. CDR3 residues: CAWNRTPSGNSPLHF. In DNA form, the CDR3 reads TGTGCCTGGAATCGGACTCCATCGGGGAATTCACCCCTCCACTTT. The whole variable domain, filled in from reference TRBV30 and TRBJ1-6, reads SQTIHQWPATLVQPVGSPLSLECTVEGTSNPNLYWYRQAAGRGLQLLFYSVGIGQISSEVPQNLSASRPQDRQFILSSKKLLLSDSGFYLCAWNRTPSGNSPLHFGNGTRLTVT.

The V and J genes are TRBV19 and TRBJ1-1; D perhaps matches TRBD1 (6 bases). V was clipped by 5 bases and J by 1 base, with 11 bases between them. Germline V CDR1 and CDR2: LNHDA, SQIVND (reference sequence). This CDR3 contains 14 residues. CDR3 nucleotides: TGTGCCAGTAGTCCCAACAGGGAGAACACTGAAGCTTTCTTT. Protein product: CASSPNRENTEAFF.

The CDR3 coding sequence is TGTGCCAGCTCACCACAGGGACAGAACACTGAAGCTTTCTTT. Amino acids: CASSPQGQNTEAFF. The chain combines TRBV18 with TRBJ1-1; TRBD1 is a possible D gene (6 bases). The CDR3 has 14 residues. V lost 1 base and J 1 base, leaving 7 bases between the germline ends. Germline lookup yields CDR1 KGHSH and CDR2 LQKENI.

The J gene is TRBJ2-5, the V gene TRBV5-1; 11 nucleotides agree with TRBD2. J was trimmed by 2 bases and V by 3 bases; bases with no gene match: 3. The germline V gene encodes CDR1 SGHRS and CDR2 YFSETQ. The CDR3 consists of 15 residues. The CDR3 nucleotides are TGCGCCAGCAGCTCGACTAGCGGGGCGCAAGAGACCCAGTACTTC. It codes for CASSSTSGAQETQYF.

This clone showed up just a few times. V gene TRBV25-1 combines with J gene TRBJ1-6; TRBD1 might be the D (6 bases). From germline, CDR1 is MGHDK and CDR2 SYGVNS. CDR3 length: 15 residues. Trimming removed 6 bases from V and 7 bases from J, with 16 bases in between. The CDR3 nucleotides are TGTGCCAGCAGCCCTCGGGGGGGGCAGAATTCACCCCTCCACTTT. Protein sequence: CASSPRGGQNSPLHF.

The CDR3 DNA reads TGCAGCGTTGATGACAGGGGGCAGGATGGCTACACCTTC. It yields the protein CSVDDRGQDGYTF. V is TRBV29-1 and J is TRBJ1-2; 10 nucleotides agree with TRBD1. The CDR3 is 13 amino acids. CDR1 and CDR2 (germline): SQVTM, ANQGSEA. The J segment lost 6 bases and the V segment lost 3 bases, leaving 4 bases of the junction unmatched.

This clone was detected once. The J gene is TRBJ2-1, the V gene TRBV5-1; 10 positions agree with TRBD1. This CDR3 has 14 residues. With V trimmed by 7 bases and J by 3 bases, 4 bases remained unmatched. Germline values: CDR1 SGHRS, CDR2 YFSETQ. The CDR3 sequence: CASCRDRGYNEQFF. DNA of the CDR3: TGCGCCAGCTGCCGGGACAGGGGCTACAATGAGCAGTTCTTC. The variable domain in full, with the rest retrieved from reference TRBV5-1 and TRBJ2-1, is KAGVTQTPRYLIKTRGQQVTLSCSPISGHRSVSWYQQTPGQGLQFLFEYFSETQRNKGNFPGRFSGRQFSNSRSEMNVSTLELGDSALYLCASCRDRGYNEQFFGPGTRLTVL.

The rearrangement links TRBV18 to TRBJ1-4; 8 bases are shared with TRBD1. Looked up from germline, CDR1 is KGHSH and CDR2 is LQKENI. V lost 1 base, J lost 8 bases, and 3 bases stayed unmatched. This CDR3 has 14 residues. CDR3 DNA sequence: TGTGCCAGCTCACCACAGGACAGGGAGGAAAAACTGTTTTTT. Translating gives CASSPQDREEKLFF.

This chain links TRBV7-6 with TRBJ1-1; TRBD1 matches 8 bases. V gave up 1 base and J gave up 6 bases; unmatched junction bases: 10. The CDR3 has 16 residues. The germline V gene encodes CDR1 SGHVS and CDR2 FNYEAQ. This CDR3 reads CASSLETRPGGSEAFF. Written as DNA, the CDR3 is TGTGCCAGCAGCTTAGAAACCCGGCCAGGGGGCTCTGAAGCTTTCTTT.

The chain employs TRBV5-1 and TRBJ2-2; 8 bases map to TRBD2. The CDR3 extends over 16 amino acids. Germline loops: CDR1 SGHRS, CDR2 YFSETQ. Trimming removed 4 bases from V and 2 bases from J; junction bases left unmatched: 7. CDR3 DNA: TGCGCCAGCAGCGAACTAGCGGAACCAAACACCGGGGAGCTGTTTTTT. Translating gives CASSELAEPNTGELFF.

V usage is TRBV11-2 and J usage is TRBJ2-1; TRBD2 is a possible D gene (6 bases). This CDR3 spans 16 amino acids. The germline gives CDR1 SGHAT, CDR2 FQNNGV. Trimming took off 2 bases at V and 0 bases at J, with 11 bases between the two ends. This CDR3 is CASSLLDGSSYNEQFF. The DNA for the CDR3 is TGTGCCAGCAGCTTACTCGACGGGAGCTCCTACAATGAGCAGTTCTTC.

The chain has TRBV6-5 and TRBJ1-5, with a weak D call TRBD1 (6 bases). The ends were cut back, 6 bases at V and 3 bases at J, with 15 bases in the middle. Looked up from germline, CDR1 is MNHEY and CDR2 is SVGAGI. The CDR3 is made up of 15 amino acids. This CDR3 is CASRRRQGNNQPQHF. The CDR3 DNA follows: TGTGCCAGCAGACGTCGGCAGGGGAACAATCAGCCCCAGCATTTT.

The V gene is TRBV6-6, the J gene TRBJ1-1, with D hard to call. Trimming cost V 5 bases and J 5 bases, with 18 bases left between them. Germline assignment: CDR1 MNHNY and CDR2 SVGAGI (reference sequence). The CDR3 extends over 15 amino acids. The CDR3 nucleotides are TGTGCCAGCAGTCCCCACGTGGGAGTTGGGACTGAAGCTTTCTTT. Translation: CASSPHVGVGTEAFF.

This chain joins TRBV29-1 and TRBJ1-4; 7 positions agree with TRBD1. The CDR3 has 12 residues. Germline CDR1 is SQVTM and CDR2 is ANQGSEA. The J segment lost 8 bases and the V segment lost 6 bases, leaving 6 bases of the junction unmatched. Written as DNA, the CDR3 is TGCAGCGTAACAGGGGACAACGAAAAACTGTTTTTT. It translates to CSVTGDNEKLFF. The complete variable domain, with remaining parts taken from reference TRBV29-1 and TRBJ1-4, reads SAVISQKPSRDICQRGTSLTIQCQVDSQVTMMFWYRQQPGQSLTLIATANQGSEATYESGFVIDKFPISRPNLTFSTLTVSNMSPEDSSIYLCSVTGDNEKLFFGSGTQLSVL.

The V and J genes are TRBV7-9 and TRBJ2-3; 8 bases are a match to TRBD2. V dropped 5 bases and J dropped 4; count of bases not matched to a gene: 5. Germline V gene lookup returns CDR1 SEHNR and CDR2 FQNEAQ (reference sequence). This CDR3 is 14 amino acids long. The CDR3 is CASSLGLAPDTQYF. CDR3 DNA: TGTGCCAGCAGCCTCGGACTAGCCCCAGATACGCAGTATTTT. Filled out from reference TRBV7-9 and TRBJ2-3, the complete variable domain reads DTGVSQNPRHKITKRGQNVTFRCDPISEHNRLYWYRQTLGQGPEFLTYFQNEAQLEKSRLLSDRFSAERPKGSFSTLEIQRTEQGDSAMYLCASSLGLAPDTQYFGPGTRLTVL.

This clone was observed once. The rearrangement joins TRBV19 to TRBJ1-5, with 10 bases matching TRBD1. CDR1 is LNHDA and CDR2 is SQIVND in the germline V gene (reference sequence). This CDR3 has 14 amino acids. The J segment lost 6 bases and the V segment lost 7 bases, leaving 6 bases of the junction unmatched. The CDR3 DNA is TGTGCCAGTAAGACAGGGGGCTTGGGTCAGCCCCAGCATTTT. Amino acids: CASKTGGLGQPQHF. Full variable domain (remainder filled in from reference TRBV19 and TRBJ1-5): DGGITQSPKYLFRKEGQNVTLSCEQNLNHDAMYWYRQDPGQGLRLIYYSQIVNDFQKGDIAEGYSVSREKKESFPLTVTSAQKNPTAFYLCASKTGGLGQPQHFGDGTRLSIL.

The rearrangement uses TRBV28 and TRBJ1-2; D remains ambiguous. This CDR3 contains 13 residues. The V gene lost 2 bases and the J gene lost 4 bases, with 8 bases spanning the gap. The germline gives CDR1 MDHEN, CDR2 SYDVKM. CDR3 bases: TGTGCCAGCAGTTTACTGGGAGGCTATGGCTACACCTTC. It translates to CASSLLGGYGYTF.

This chain joins TRBV30 and TRBJ1-3, with D uncertain. CDR1 and CDR2 (germline): GTSNPN, SVGIG (reference sequence). The CDR3 has 13 residues. Trimming shortened V by 5 bases and J by 4 bases, and 12 bases separated the two germline ends. The CDR3 DNA is TGTGCCTGGTACAGAACTGCGGGAAACACCATATATTTT. Protein product: CAWYRTAGNTIYF.

CDR3 region: CASSLEGQVGVAFF. The CDR3 DNA follows: TGTGCCAGCAGCTTAGAGGGACAGGTGGGGGTAGCTTTCTTT. The V call is TRBV7-2, the J call TRBJ1-1; 8 nucleotides match TRBD1. This CDR3 has 14 residues. V lost 1 base to trimming and J lost 10 bases; unmatched junction nucleotides: 8. Germline V gene lookup returns CDR1 SGHTA and CDR2 FQGNSA. The variable domain in full, completed from reference TRBV7-2 and TRBJ1-1, reads GAGVSQSPSNKVTEKGKDVELRCDPISGHTALYWYRQSLGQGLEFLIYFQGNSAPDKSGLPSDRFSAERTGGSVSTLTIQRTQQEDSAVYLCASSLEGQVGVAFFGQGTRLTVV.

The chain is built from TRBV28 and TRBJ2-3, with 7 bases aligning to TRBD2. Germline CDR1 is MDHEN and CDR2 is SYDVKM. This CDR3 contains 16 residues. V lost 3 bases and J lost 0; bases outside the gene matches: 6. CDR3 sequence (DNA): TGTGCCAGCAGTTTTGCGGGGGAGGCAAGCACAGATACGCAGTATTTT. This translates into CASSFAGEASTDTQYF. The full variable domain, completed using reference TRBV28 and TRBJ2-3, is DVKVTQSSRYLVKRTGEKVFLECVQDMDHENMFWYRQDPGLGLRLIYFSYDVKMKEKGDIPEGYSVSREKKERFSLILESASTNQTSMYLCASSFAGEASTDTQYFGPGTRLTVL.

This clone was picked up one time. The junction does not match germline at one end; this may be a read error. The chain links TRBV7-7 to TRBJ2-2; D is ambiguous. This CDR3 comprises 14 residues. The germline V gene encodes CDR1 SSHAT and CDR2 FNYEAQ (reference sequence). The CDR3 DNA reads TGTGCCAGCAGCTCTGGCCCGAACGCCGGGGAGCTGTTTTTT. It is translated as CASSSGPNAGELFF. The complete variable domain, with remaining parts taken from reference TRBV7-7 and TRBJ2-2, reads GAGVSQSPRYKVTKRGQDVTLRCDPISSHATLYWYQQALGQGPEFLTYFNYEAQPDKSGLPSDRFSAERPEGSISTLTIQRTEQRDSAMYRCASSSGPNAGELFFGEGSRLTVL.

This chain uses TRBV5-1 with TRBJ2-3; D remains unclear. The germline V gene has CDR1 SGHRS and CDR2 YFSETQ. The CDR3 contains 15 residues. Trimming took 0 bases from V and 3 from J, leaving 11 bases between them. DNA for the CDR3: TGCGCCAGCAGCTTGGCCTCCAAAACTACAGATACGCAGTATTTT. Translated, it gives CASSLASKTTDTQYF.

The table lists this clone with a count of one. The CDR3 region has the DNA TGTGCCAGCAGCTTAGTTGAGGGATCCACTGAAGCTTTCTTT. As protein: CASSLVEGSTEAFF. The rearrangement links TRBV5-4 to TRBJ1-1; D unresolved. CDR1 and CDR2 from the germline V gene are SGHNT and YYREEE (reference sequence). V lost 2 bases to trimming and J lost 4 bases, with 12 bases between them. This CDR3 spans 14 amino acids.

V and J are TRBV24-1 and TRBJ2-1, with 8 bases aligning to TRBD1. The CDR3 extends over 17 amino acids. The junction had 13 bases not matched to a gene; V was cut back by 2 bases and J by 8 bases. The V gene's germline CDR1 is KGHDR and CDR2 SFDVKD. In DNA, the CDR3 is TGTGCCACCAGTGATTGGACAGGGATGGGGTATGGGGATGAGCAGTTCTTC. This translates into CATSDWTGMGYGDEQFF.

The V and J genes are TRBV6-5 and TRBJ2-7; a weak D match, TRBD2 (5 bases). Trimming took 7 bases from V and 0 from J, leaving 13 bases between them. The CDR3 sequence is 14 residues long. Looked up from germline, CDR1 is MNHEY and CDR2 is SVGAGI. The CDR3 DNA is TGTGCCAGCACGCCTAGCCCGAGCTCCTACGAGCAGTACTTC. Its protein product is CASTPSPSSYEQYF.

The V gene is TRBV29-1, the J gene TRBJ1-5; 7 bases are shared with TRBD1. This CDR3 has 13 amino acids. J lost 10 bases, V lost 6 bases, and 12 bases had no gene match. Looked up from germline, CDR1 is SQVTM and CDR2 is ANQGSEA. This chain's CDR3 is CSVRQGPNLPQHF. The CDR3, as DNA: TGCAGCGTGCGACAGGGCCCCAATCTCCCCCAGCATTTT.